A single sample gave rise to the 20 T cell receptor beta chains below, sequenced in a study of vaccination effects on CD4 cells after COVID-19. CD4+ T cells specific for antigen were expanded with viral peptide pools by the ViraFEST assay before sequencing. Scientists isolated CD4+ T cells after an approximately 10-day culture period ended. Absence of prior SARS-CoV-2 infection characterized the vaccine recipients, who showed negative nucleocapsid antibodies. Their antigen targets remain unknown. TCRdb's table, derived via immunoSEQ multiplex PCR, lists solely in-frame clones and lacks some. The table shows 20,000 to 25,000 clones, with approximately 70% occurring only once. Source: CD4+ T cells from PBMCs cultured with HCoV-NL63 spike peptides, taken before COVID-19 vaccination. The receptors originated from a human donor who received a COVID-19 vaccine.

The V call is TRBV12-3 or TRBV12-4, the J call TRBJ1-1, with D unclear. V was pared by 6 bases and J by 6 bases, with 11 bases between. CDR3 size: 12 residues. CDR3 protein: CASRRGRAEAFF. CDR3 in DNA: TGTGCCAGCAGGAGAGGGAGGGCTGAAGCTTTCTTT.

In its sample, this clone was seen a few times. The rearrangement uses TRBV10-1 and TRBJ2-1; 7 bases match TRBD1. V was clipped by 3 bases and J by 2 bases; unmatched bases: 16. CDR1 and CDR2 (germline): WNHNN, SYGVQD (reference sequence). The CDR3 covers 19 residues. The CDR3 sequence: CASSDPSTNDRVTYNEQFF. DNA for the CDR3: TGCGCCAGCAGTGATCCGTCGACGAACGACAGGGTTACCTACAATGAGCAGTTCTTC.

This clone was counted once. This rearrangement joins TRBV10-1 to TRBJ2-6; 7 positions match TRBD1. From germline, CDR1 is WNHNN and CDR2 SYGVQD (reference sequence). The CDR3 is 15 residues long. Trimming at V came to 4 bases and at J to 2 bases, leaving 2 bases not matched to a gene. The CDR3 sequence is CASSGGQAGANVLTF. The CDR3 DNA is TGCGCCAGCAGTGGTGGACAGGCTGGGGCCAACGTCCTGACTTTC.

V and J are TRBV27 and TRBJ2-1; 7 nucleotides align to TRBD2. Trimming cost V 4 bases and J 7 bases; bases outside gene matches: 7. The CDR3 runs 14 residues. In germline, CDR1 is MNHEY, CDR2 SMNVEV (reference sequence). In DNA, the CDR3 is TGTGCCAGCAGTTCAAGACCCGGGAGGAATGAGCAGTTCTTC. Its protein product is CASSSRPGRNEQFF.

J is TRBJ2-2 and V is TRBV10-1; D uncertain. V was shortened by 4 bases and J by 0 bases, with 0 bases between the two germline ends. Germline CDR1 is WNHNN and CDR2 is SYGVQD (reference sequence). The CDR3 extends over 12 amino acids. CDR3 region: CASSANTGELFF. DNA for the CDR3: TGCGCCAGCAGTGCGAACACCGGGGAGCTGTTTTTT.

The rearrangement uses TRBV4-1 and TRBJ1-6; D ambiguous. Germline V lookup: CDR1 MGHRA, CDR2 YSYEKL. V dropped 4 bases and J dropped 7 bases, with 5 bases sitting between them. This CDR3 comprises 12 residues. CDR3 protein: CASSPNNSPLHF. The CDR3 region has the DNA TGCGCCAGCAGCCCGAACAATTCACCCCTCCACTTT.

J is TRBJ2-2 and V is TRBV19; 11 nucleotides agree with TRBD1. The CDR3 is 16 amino acids. The J segment lost 5 bases and the V segment lost 4 bases, leaving 6 bases of the junction unmatched. Germline V lookup: CDR1 LNHDA, CDR2 SQIVND (reference sequence). CDR3 region: CASSTPGTGGTGELFF. In DNA form, the CDR3 reads TGTGCCAGTAGTACCCCCGGGACAGGGGGAACCGGGGAGCTGTTTTTT.

This clone has only a few counts. The CDR3 DNA reads as TGCGCCAGCAGCCCCTATGCTAGCGCTAGCACAGATACGCAGTATTTT. It yields the protein CASSPYASASTDTQYF. This chain joins TRBV5-1 and TRBJ2-3; possible D gene TRBD2, 6 bases. The V end was cut by 4 bases, the J end by 0 bases, with 15 bases between. CDR1 is SGHRS, CDR2 YFSETQ, per germline. This CDR3 has 16 amino acids.

The CDR3 loop is CASSHTTSGGWIDTQYF. The CDR3 region has the DNA TGTGCCAGCAGCCATACCACTAGCGGGGGCTGGATAGATACGCAGTATTTT. The chain employs TRBV7-2 and TRBJ2-3; 11 positions agree with TRBD2. Germline trimming cut 5 bases from V and 5 bases from J; bases unmatched to any gene: 12. Germline V gene lookup returns CDR1 SGHTA and CDR2 FQGNSA. The CDR3 spans 17 residues.

This chain links TRBV3-1 (or the pseudogene TRBV3-2) with TRBJ2-4; D gene ambiguous. The CDR3 extends over 14 amino acids. CDR1 LGHDT and CDR2 YNNKEL come from the germline V gene (reference sequence). V lost 5 bases and J 0 bases, leaving 8 bases between the germline ends. CDR3 in amino acids: CASSWGIAKNIQYF. CDR3 nucleotides: TGTGCCAGCAGCTGGGGAATAGCCAAAAACATTCAGTACTTC.

This clone ranks as medium-sized (0.01 to 0.1%). V usage is TRBV27 and J usage is TRBJ2-1, with 11 bases identical to TRBD1. CDR3 length: 17 residues. J lost 7 bases, V lost 4 bases, and 12 bases had no gene match. Germline-derived CDR1 and CDR2 are MNHEY and SMNVEV (reference sequence). Here the CDR3 DNA reads TGTGCCAGCAGTTCGACCTCCGGACAGGGGGCTTATAATGAGCAGTTCTTC. It specifies CASSSTSGQGAYNEQFF.

The table lists this clone with a few counts. The chain has TRBV2 and TRBJ2-2, with TRBD1 identical over 7 bases. CDR1 SNHLY and CDR2 FYNNEI come from the germline V gene. V lost 4 bases to trimming and J lost 3 bases; unmatched junction nucleotides: 2. This CDR3 spans 14 amino acids. CDR3 sequence (DNA): TGTGCCAGCAGTGGAGACAGGGACACCGGGGAGCTGTTTTTT. Protein sequence: CASSGDRDTGELFF.

This clone was observed a handful of times. V usage is TRBV18 and J usage is TRBJ2-1; D gene unclear. This CDR3 spans 14 amino acids. CDR1 is KGHSH, CDR2 LQKENI, per germline. V was shortened by 1 base and J by 8 bases, with 12 bases between the two germline ends. CDR3 loop: CASSPLAQIDEQFF. The DNA of the CDR3 is TGTGCCAGCTCACCACTGGCACAGATCGATGAGCAGTTCTTC.

The chain combines TRBV7-8 with TRBJ2-5; no clear D. The V end lost 2 bases, the J end lost 2 bases, and 18 bases lay between the germline ends. The germline V gene encodes CDR1 SGHVS and CDR2 FQNEAQ. This CDR3 region has 17 residues. The CDR3: CASSLSRTGRRQETQYF. CDR3 coding DNA: TGTGCCAGCAGCTTATCTCGGACCGGCCGCCGACAAGAGACCCAGTACTTC.

The rearrangement uses TRBV2 and TRBJ2-1, with D maybe TRBD2 (6 bases). V lost 4 bases and J lost 0, with 13 bases in between. CDR3 length: 16 amino acids. Germline V gene data show CDR1 as SNHLY and CDR2 as FYNNEI. The CDR3 spells CASSVLAGSSYNEQFF. DNA for the CDR3: TGTGCCAGCAGTGTTCTGGCGGGGAGCTCCTACAATGAGCAGTTCTTC.

The chain links TRBV3-1 (or the pseudogene TRBV3-2) to TRBJ2-1; 8 bases agree with TRBD2. The length of the CDR3 is 16 residues. Trimming took 1 base from V and 9 from J; bases not matched to a gene: 11. Germline V gives CDR1 LGHDT, CDR2 YNNKEL (reference sequence). CDR3 sequence: CASSQGGTSWPPEQFF. The CDR3 DNA follows: TGTGCCAGCAGCCAAGGTGGGACTAGTTGGCCCCCTGAGCAGTTCTTC.

The chain is built from TRBV5-1 and TRBJ2-1; TRBD2 is a possible D gene (6 bases). CDR1 and CDR2 from the germline V gene are SGHRS and YFSETQ. Trimming left V 0 bases short and J 5 bases short, with 27 bases between. This CDR3 region has 20 residues. The CDR3 nucleotides read TGCGCCAGCAGCTTGGCCCCAACGATCGGGAGAGCGGAGATCAACAATGAGCAGTTCTTC. Residues: CASSLAPTIGRAEINNEQFF.

This clone turned up a few times. The CDR3 protein is CASNTGGRSPLHF. DNA of the CDR3: TGTGCCAGCAACACAGGGGGCCGATCACCCCTCCACTTT. V and J are TRBV27 and TRBJ1-6; 9 bases are shared with TRBD1. The CDR3 contains 13 residues. The germline gives CDR1 MNHEY, CDR2 SMNVEV (reference sequence). V shed 7 bases, J shed 10 bases, and the junction held 5 bases outside the gene matches.

The V and J genes are TRBV2 and TRBJ2-1; D possibly corresponds to TRBD2 (7 bases). The V gene's germline CDR1 is SNHLY and CDR2 FYNNEI. The ends were cut back, 7 bases at V and 2 bases at J, with 15 bases in the middle. CDR3 length: 15 amino acids. The CDR3 region has the DNA TGTGCCAGCAAAGGGTGGCGGGGGCCCTACAATGAGCAGTTCTTC. Protein sequence: CASKGWRGPYNEQFF.

The CDR3 sequence is CASSTNSIVGGYTF. In DNA form, the CDR3 reads TGTGCCAGTAGTACCAATTCGATTGTCGGGGGCTACACCTTC. The rearrangement links TRBV19 to TRBJ1-2; D remains ambiguous. Germline V gives CDR1 LNHDA, CDR2 SQIVND (reference sequence). Trimming stripped 4 bases from V and 8 bases from J, with 17 bases between. The CDR3 is 14 residues long.